This is a list of T cell receptor beta chains from one sample in a study of T-cell reconstitution after alpha-beta-depleted transplantation in children. One entry per CDR3 protein results from TCRdb running MiXCR on the PCR reads. Of fewer than 400,000 distinct CDR3 sequences listed, approximately 23% are singletons. Specimen: PBMCs, mostly from graft donor cells, collected 180 days after TCRalphabeta/CD19-depleted stem cell transplant. Receptors originate from a male patient aged 10 to 17 who had a stem cell transplant for acute lymphoblastic leukemia, so the T cells may come from the graft donor. The CDR3 runs from the conserved cysteine through the conserved F or W. A D gene is named only where the DNA matches it firmly. Clone size, where shown, is once, few, many, or a class for clones that have expanded.

14 | . | TRBJ2-1 | many | TRBV7-8 | CASSLVVSYNEQFF | TGTGCCAGCAGCTTAGTAGTCTCCTACAATGAGCAGTTCTTC
13 | . | TRBJ1-2 | few | TRBV12-3/TRBV12-4 | CASSLDSGTTNTF | TGTGCCAGCAGTTTGGACTCCGGGACAACTAACACCTTC
14 | . | TRBJ1-1 | . | TRBV12-3/TRBV12-4 | CASSFFRMNTEAFF | TGTGCCAGCAGTTTTTTTCGAATGAACACTGAAGCTTTCTTT
15 | TRBD2 | TRBJ2-7 | . | TRBV20-1 | CSARVRPGLAYEQYF | TGCAGTGCTAGAGTCCGGCCGGGACTAGCCTACGAGCAGTACTTC
13 | TRBD1 | TRBJ2-7 | many | TRBV20-1 | CSLGQGGAYEQYF | TGCAGTCTGGGACAGGGGGGAGCCTACGAGCAGTACTTC
11 | . | TRBJ1-1 | few | TRBV29-1 | CSVVGVGQAFF | TGCAGCGTTGTGGGGGTAGGTCAAGCTTTCTTT
17 | TRBD1 | TRBJ2-1 | few | TRBV20-1 | CSARRLTGIRSYNEQFF | TGCAGTGCTAGAAGGTTGACAGGGATCCGCTCCTACAATGAGCAGTTCTTC
17 | TRBD2 | TRBJ2-2 | few | TRBV5-1 | CASSFGWGGSSTGELFF | TGCGCCAGCAGCTTTGGCTGGGGCGGGAGCTCCACCGGGGAGCTGTTTTTT
15 | TRBD2 | TRBJ2-7 | many | TRBV12-3/TRBV12-4 | CASSLGGRVTYEQYF | TGTGCCAGCAGTTTAGGCGGGAGGGTAACCTACGAGCAGTACTTC
14 | TRBD1 | TRBJ1-6 | few | TRBV20-1 | CSATLDRGISPLHF | TGCAGTGCTACCCTGGACAGGGGGATTTCACCCCTCCACTTT
13 | . | TRBJ2-7 | . | TRBV28 | CASSSEPFYEQYF | TGTGCCAGCAGTTCCGAGCCGTTCTACGAGCAGTACTTC
19 | TRBD1 | TRBJ2-7 | . | TRBV12-3/TRBV12-4 | CASSRRRQGAHKSSYEQYF | TGTGCCAGCAGTCGCCGGCGACAGGGGGCCCACAAGAGCTCCTACGAGCAGTACTTC
16 | . | TRBJ1-5 | few | TRBV21-1 | CASSCRDRVIDQPQHF | TGTGCCAGCAGCTGTCGGGACAGGGTTATAGATCAGCCCCAGCATTTT
17 | TRBD1 | TRBJ2-5 | . | TRBV5-1 | CASSLGSGTGGAETQYF | TGCGCCAGCAGCTTGGGGTCTGGGACAGGGGGCGCAGAGACCCAGTACTTC
14 | TRBD2 | TRBJ2-3 | . | TRBV7-3 | CASSLTAGGDTQYF | TGTGCCAGCAGCTTAACGGCGGGGGGCGATACGCAGTATTTT
14 | . | TRBJ2-1 | . | TRBV14 | CASSHHGIYNEQFF | TGTGCCAGCAGCCACCACGGGATTTACAATGAGCAGTTCTTC
14 | . | TRBJ2-2 | few | TRBV10-1 | CASSDRLNTGELFF | TGCGCCAGCAGTGACAGACTGAACACCGGGGAGCTGTTTTTT
16 | TRBD1 | TRBJ2-1 | few | TRBV9 | CASSVKDRVLYNEQFF | TGTGCCAGCAGCGTAAAGGACAGGGTTCTATACAATGAGCAGTTCTTC
14 | TRBD2 | TRBJ2-7 | . | TRBV10-3 | CAIRETSGIAEQYF | TGTGCCATCAGGGAGACTAGCGGGATTGCCGAGCAGTACTTC
13 | . | TRBJ1-4 | . | TRBV14 | CASSRVVGEKLFF | TGTGCCAGCAGCCGGGTGGTAGGGGAAAAACTGTTTTTT
16 | TRBD1 | TRBJ1-5 | . | TRBV4-2 | CASSLKQGAGNQPQHF | TGTGCCAGCAGCCTTAAACAGGGGGCCGGCAATCAGCCCCAGCATTTT
16 | TRBD2 | TRBJ2-2 | few | TRBV6-1 | CASRGLAGVWTGELFF | TGTGCCAGCAGGGGACTAGCGGGAGTATGGACCGGGGAGCTGTTTTTT
16 | TRBD2 | TRBJ2-2 | few | TRBV7-8 | CASSFHRGVRTGELFF | TGTGCCAGCAGCTTTCACCGGGGGGTTCGTACCGGGGAGCTGTTTTTT
12 | . | TRBJ2-5 | few | TRBV20-1 | CSARGTAIAQYF | TGCAGTGCTAGAGGCACGGCAATTGCCCAGTACTTC
16 | TRBD1 | TRBJ2-3 | few | TRBV5-1 | CASSWNIRGPADTQYF | TGCGCCAGCAGCTGGAACATCAGGGGGCCGGCAGATACGCAGTATTTT
16 | TRBD2 | TRBJ2-1 | . | TRBV7-3 | CASSLNLAGGLGEQFF | TGTGCCAGCAGCTTAAACCTAGCGGGAGGGCTTGGTGAGCAGTTCTTC
16 | . | TRBJ1-2 | few | TRBV27 | CASSAFGHGAHYGYTF | TGTGCCAGCAGCGCGTTCGGTCACGGGGCCCACTATGGCTACACCTTC